The clone carrying this T cell receptor (beta chain) was seen ten or more times. Its antigen is currently unknown. The data were taken from a study of early T cells in non-severe SARS-CoV-2 infection. V lost 8 bases and J 5 bases, leaving 14 bases between the germline ends. The CDR3 runs to 13 residues. CDR1 and CDR2 from the germline V gene are SGHTA and FQGNSA. Unique molecular identifiers (one per individual cDNA molecule) were attached. TCRdb reprocessed the 5' RACE reads via MiXCR and lists one record per CDR3 protein. This table has 50,000 to 60,000 distinct CDR3 sequences, roughly 8% appearing once. General study results and limits: Private and CD4 specificities were missed by VDJdb matching, skewed to anti-spike CD8.

This clonotype was obtained from an adult who was a healthcare worker with PCR-confirmed SARS-CoV-2 infection or an uninfected control (not recorded which). The sample comprised whole blood. The rearrangement uses TRBV7-2 and TRBJ2-3; no clear D. DNA of the CDR3: TGTGCCAGCCATAAAAACCTGTTAGATACGCAGTATTTT. It encodes CASHKNLLDTQYF.